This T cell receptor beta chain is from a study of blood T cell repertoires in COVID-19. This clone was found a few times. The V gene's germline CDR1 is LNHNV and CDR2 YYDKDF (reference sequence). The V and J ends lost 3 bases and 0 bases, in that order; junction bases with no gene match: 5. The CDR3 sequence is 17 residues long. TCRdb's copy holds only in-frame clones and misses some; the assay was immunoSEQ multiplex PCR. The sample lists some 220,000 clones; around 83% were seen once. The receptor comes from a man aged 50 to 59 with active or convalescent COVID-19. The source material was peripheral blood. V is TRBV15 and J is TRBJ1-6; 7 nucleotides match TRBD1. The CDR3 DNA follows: TGTGCCACCAGCAGGACAGGGTCCAGCTCCTATAATTCACCCCTCCACTTT. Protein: CATSRTGSSSYNSPLHF.